Listed here are 15 T cell receptor beta chains from one sample, sequenced in a study of cytomegalovirus exposure and HLA in healthy donors. Primers: 60 Vbeta forward and 13 Jbeta reverse. Clones were read by immunoSEQ multiplex PCR, and TCRdb kept only the in-frame ones, dropping some. The sample records 200,000 or so clones, around 82% being singletons. The sequencing input was PBMCs. Every receptor here comes from a boy aged 5-17 years in good health and CMV-seronegative.

The CDR3 bases are TGTGCCTGGATCCGGGGTTCCACAGATACGCAGTATTTT. Its protein product is CAWIRGSTDTQYF. The V call is TRBV30, the J call TRBJ2-3; possible D gene TRBD2, 5 bases. From germline, CDR1 is GTSNPN and CDR2 SVGIG (reference sequence). CDR3 length: 13 residues. V lost 4 bases, J lost 2 bases, and 10 bases lay in between.

The rearrangement uses TRBV9 and TRBJ2-1, with 12 bases aligning to TRBD2. This CDR3 has 15 residues. Germline V gives CDR1 SGDLS, CDR2 YYNGEE. The junction had 1 base not matched to a gene; V was cut back by 2 bases and J by 4 bases. CDR3 amino acids: CASSVLAGGYNEQFF. The DNA for the CDR3 is TGTGCCAGCAGCGTCCTAGCGGGAGGGTACAATGAGCAGTTCTTC.

J is TRBJ2-1 and V is TRBV27; 12 bases agree with TRBD2. CDR1 and CDR2 (germline): MNHEY, SMNVEV (reference sequence). V shed 5 bases and J 15 bases; nucleotides not matched to a gene: 2. CDR3 length equals 11 residues. CDR3 coding DNA: TGTGCCAGCAGTCTAGCGGGGGGGCTGTTCTTC. This sequence encodes CASSLAGGLFF.

The count of this clone is one. This rearrangement joins TRBV18 to TRBJ1-5, with 7 positions matching TRBD1. The CDR3 covers 14 residues. J gave up 3 bases and V 6 bases, and 5 bases lay outside the gene matches. The germline V gene has CDR1 KGHSH and CDR2 LQKENI. DNA of the CDR3: TGTGCCAGCTCGCTTGACAGGGACAATCAGCCCCAGCATTTT. Residues: CASSLDRDNQPQHF.

The chain uses TRBV27 and TRBJ1-1; tentative D call: TRBD1 (5 bases). V was clipped by 3 bases and J by 5 bases, with 16 bases between them. The CDR3 totals 15 residues. The germline V gene encodes CDR1 MNHEY and CDR2 SMNVEV (reference sequence). The DNA for the CDR3 is TGTGCCAGCAGTTTTTCCCGGGGGATCGGGACTGAAGCTTTCTTT. Translated, it gives CASSFSRGIGTEAFF.

This chain joins TRBV27 and TRBJ1-5; TRBD1 aligns across 7 bases. The V and J ends lost 11 bases and 6 bases, in that order; junction bases with no gene match: 25. CDR3 length equals 18 residues. The germline V gene encodes CDR1 MNHEY and CDR2 SMNVEV (reference sequence). The CDR3 protein is CALPRDRPIRNTVQPQHF. The DNA for the CDR3 is TGTGCCCTCCCCCGGGACAGACCAATAAGGAATACCGTTCAGCCCCAGCATTTT.

The chain recombines TRBV9 with TRBJ2-1; a possible D gene is TRBD2 (5 bases). The germline CDR1 and CDR2 sequences are SGDLS and YYNGEE. This CDR3 is 16 amino acids long. The V gene lost 4 bases and the J gene lost 0 bases, with 14 bases spanning the gap. CDR3: CASSTGNGHSYNEQFF. The CDR3 bases are TGTGCCAGCAGCACCGGGAACGGCCACTCCTACAATGAGCAGTTCTTC.

The chain links TRBV29-1 to TRBJ2-5; 11 nucleotides line up with TRBD1. The J call could be wrong; TRBJ2-7 is a better fit for the DNA end. Germline assignment: CDR1 SQVTM and CDR2 ANQGSEA. The CDR3 has 14 amino acids. CDR3 nucleotide sequence: TGCAGCGTTCAAGGGACAGGGGGCTCCTACGAGCAGTACTTC. Translation gives CSVQGTGGSYEQYF.

V gene TRBV27 combines with J gene TRBJ2-1; D possibly corresponds to TRBD2 (6 bases). Germline CDR1 reads MNHEY; CDR2 reads SMNVEV (reference sequence). This CDR3 contains 15 residues. Deletions cut 8 bases from V and 7 bases from J, with 21 bases between. Here the CDR3 reads CASLPPGTPSNEQFF. In DNA form, the CDR3 reads TGTGCCAGCCTACCTCCCGGGACTCCGTCTAATGAGCAGTTCTTC.

The rearrangement uses TRBV9 and TRBJ2-1; D is perhaps TRBD2 (6 bases). The V end lost 4 bases, the J end lost 4 bases, and 15 bases lay between the germline ends. Germline V CDR1 and CDR2: SGDLS, YYNGEE. The CDR3 totals 15 residues. CDR3 nucleotide sequence: TGTGCCAGCAGCCCCCCCGCGGGGCAATACAATGAGCAGTTCTTC. Translating gives CASSPPAGQYNEQFF.

This chain joins TRBV5-4 and TRBJ2-1; 8 bases agree with TRBD2. The CDR3 is made up of 15 amino acids. V shed 2 bases, J shed 10 bases, and the junction held 11 bases outside the gene matches. Germline V lookup: CDR1 SGHNT, CDR2 YYREEE (reference sequence). The CDR3 loop reads CASSLNRGGPLEQFF. CDR3 sequence (DNA): TGTGCCAGCAGCTTAAACCGGGGGGGGCCTTTGGAGCAGTTCTTC.

This rearrangement joins TRBV5-4 to TRBJ1-1; 9 nucleotides agree with TRBD1. This CDR3 region has 15 residues. The junction had 8 bases not matched to a gene; V was cut back by 4 bases and J by 4 bases. CDR1 and CDR2 from the germline V gene are SGHNT and YYREEE (reference sequence). CDR3 nucleotides: TGTGCCAGCAGCACAGGGACAGGGTTTGGCACTGAAGCTTTCTTT. This sequence encodes CASSTGTGFGTEAFF.

CDR3 nucleotides: TGTGCCAGCAGTGTTTTGGAGGCGGGGAATCTGGAAGCTTTCTTT. As protein: CASSVLEAGNLEAFF. The J gene is TRBJ1-1, the V gene TRBV2; no firm D call. Germline lookup yields CDR1 SNHLY and CDR2 FYNNEI. V was shortened by 4 bases and J by 8 bases, with 20 bases between the two germline ends. CDR3 size: 15 residues.

This clone was detected only a few times. V usage is TRBV6-1 and J usage is TRBJ1-1; D not resolved. CDR3 length: 14 residues. The germline V and J ends were trimmed by 2 bases and 8 bases, with 15 bases remaining between them. CDR1 is MNHNS, CDR2 SASEGT, per germline. The CDR3 here is CASSEISYDREAFF. For the CDR3, the DNA is TGTGCCAGCAGTGAAATTTCGTATGATCGGGAAGCTTTCTTT.

CDR3 DNA sequence: TGTGCCAGCAGCTCCCGGGTCGATGGCTACACCTTC. As protein: CASSSRVDGYTF. This chain uses TRBV9 with TRBJ1-2; D unclear. CDR3 length: 12 amino acids. Trimming removed 4 bases from V and 6 bases from J, with 10 bases in between. Per the germline V gene, CDR1 is SGDLS and CDR2 is YYNGEE. Supplemented by reference TRBV9 and TRBJ1-2, the full variable domain reads DSGVTQTPKHLITATGQRVTLRCSPRSGDLSVYWYQQSLDQGLQFLIQYYNGEERAKGNILERFSAQQFPDLHSELNLSSLELGDSALYFCASSSRVDGYTFGSGTRLTVV.